A selection of T cell receptor beta chains follows, all from one sample in a study of CD8+ T cells in alopecia areata. This table comes from immunoSEQ multiplex PCR, and its TCRdb copy is limited to in-frame clones, with some not included. The sample holds roughly 99,000 clones, roughly 84% seen once. This sample comprised CD8+ T cells sorted from blood, obtained at week 24, from a patient treated with tofacitinib. Receptors originate from a human donor with alopecia areata. CDR3s include the opening cysteine and the closing phenylalanine or tryptophan. The D gene is left open where the match is weak. Not all rows give a size; the values are once, few, many and, for expanded clones, a class.

>TRBV25-1|once|TRBJ1-1|NA
TGTGCCAGCAGTGATCCTGGCACTGAAGCTTTCTTT
CASSDPGTEAFF
>TRBV4-3|NA|TRBJ2-1|NA
TGCGCCAGCAGCCAAGACCGCGGGATGGGGGACAATGAGCAGTTCTTC
CASSQDRGMGDNEQFF
>TRBV5-4|NA|TRBJ2-7|NA
TGTGCCAGCAGCTTGGGGACAGTGGGAGAGCAGTACTTC
CASSLGTVGEQYF
>TRBV2|once|TRBJ1-5|NA
TGTGCCAGCAGTGAAGGCCAGGGTATCCAGCCCCAGCATTTT
CASSEGQGIQPQHF
>TRBV7-2|once|TRBJ1-2|NA
TGTGCCAGCAGCTTAGAGGATTCCAGAATTTCCACCTATGGCTACACCTTC
CASSLEDSRISTYGYTF
>TRBV2|NA|TRBJ2-7|TRBD1
TGTGCCAGCAGTGGGGGACAGGGGGCCTACGAGCAGTACTTC
CASSGGQGAYEQYF
>TRBV6-5|NA|TRBJ1-1|NA
TGTGCCAGCAGTTACTCCCGCAAGTCGTCCACTGAAGCTTTCTTT
CASSYSRKSSTEAFF
>TRBV10-2|NA|TRBJ1-1|NA
TGCGCCAGCAGTGACCCTGGACGGGGGATGAACACTGAAGCTTTCTTT
CASSDPGRGMNTEAFF
>TRBV4-1|NA|TRBJ2-3|TRBD2
TGCGCCAGCAGCCAAGAAAGCGGGGGGGCAGATACGCAGTATTTT
CASSQESGGADTQYF
>TRBV27|NA|TRBJ2-6|NA
TGTGCCAGCAGTTTCTCAACTCGAATGACTGGGGCCAACGTCCTGACTTTC
CASSFSTRMTGANVLTF
>TRBV4-3|NA|TRBJ1-1|TRBD1
TGCGCCAGCAGCCAAGACGCAGGGGGCCGGACTGAAGCTTTCTTT
CASSQDAGGRTEAFF
>TRBV30|NA|TRBJ1-1|NA
TGTGCCTGGAGTGTAGGGGTAAAGCTTGAAGCTTTCTTT
CAWSVGVKLEAFF
>TRBV6-4|few|TRBJ2-1|NA
TGTGCCAGCAGTGACCGGGATGGCGGCAATGAGCAGTTCTTC
CASSDRDGGNEQFF
>TRBV7-2|few|TRBJ2-7|NA
TGTGCCAGCAGCTTAGATGTTGGGGGATGGGGTTCCTACGAGCAGTACTTC
CASSLDVGGWGSYEQYF
>TRBV4-2|NA|TRBJ2-7|TRBD2
TGTGCCAGCAGCCAAGAGGTCACTAGCGGTACCTACGAGCAGTACTTC
CASSQEVTSGTYEQYF
>TRBV11-3|NA|TRBJ2-2|NA
TGTGCCAGCAGCTTAATTACCAGGGGAGGAACCGGGGAGCTGTTTTTT
CASSLITRGGTGELFF
>TRBV5-1|NA|TRBJ2-5|TRBD2
TGCGCCAGCAGCTTGAAAGGAGTAGCGGGGGAAGAGACCCAGTACTTC
CASSLKGVAGEETQYF
>TRBV6-6|NA|TRBJ2-1|NA
TGTGCCAGCAGTTACGTGGCGGGGGCTTACAATGAGCAGTTCTTC
CASSYVAGAYNEQFF
>TRBV6-5|NA|TRBJ2-3|NA
TGTGCCAGCAGCTATACACGAAGCACAGATACGCAGTATTTT
CASSYTRSTDTQYF
>TRBV2|NA|TRBJ2-5|TRBD2
TGTGCCAGCAGACAACGACTAGCGGGGGGCCGGGAGACCCAGTACTTC
CASRQRLAGGRETQYF
>TRBV9|NA|TRBJ2-5|TRBD2
TGTGCCAGCAGCGCTGGCGGGGGTGACCAAGAGACCCAGTACTTC
CASSAGGGDQETQYF
>TRBV2|NA|TRBJ2-4|NA
TGTGCCAGCAGTGAGGAAGGGTCAAACATTCAGTACTTC
CASSEEGSNIQYF
>TRBV11-2|once|TRBJ2-3|NA
TGTGCCAGCAGCTCCTACATTTCCGACACAGATACGCAGTATTTT
CASSSYISDTDTQYF
>TRBV2|NA|TRBJ2-7|NA
TGTGCCAGCAGTGAACGGGAAGGTCAGATCTACGAGCAGTACTTC
CASSEREGQIYEQYF
>TRBV7-9|few|TRBJ2-5|NA
TGTGCCAGCAGCTTAGGGCGCCTCCAAGAGACCCAGTACTTC
CASSLGRLQETQYF
>TRBV9|NA|TRBJ2-1|TRBD1
TGTGCCAGCGGACAGGTTTACAATGAGCAGTTCTTC
CASGQVYNEQFF
>TRBV6-6|NA|TRBJ1-5|NA
TGTGCCAGCAGTTACCGGGGGGGGACAAGCAATCAGCCCCAGCATTTT
CASSYRGGTSNQPQHF
>TRBV29-1|few|TRBJ2-1|TRBD2
TGCAGCGCAGGGACTAGCGGGGGTTCTGAGCAGTTCTTC
CSAGTSGGSEQFF
>TRBV4-2|NA|TRBJ2-5|NA
TGTGCCAGCAGCCAAGAAAGGGGCCAAGAGACCCAGTACTTC
CASSQERGQETQYF
>TRBV10-3|once|TRBJ2-1|TRBD2
TGTGCCATCCTTGACCCCGGGACTAACGAAAATGAGCAGTTCTTC
CAILDPGTNENEQFF
>TRBV4-1|NA|TRBJ1-2|NA
TGCGCCAGCAGCCTCATAAGAACATCTAACTATGGCTACACCTTC
CASSLIRTSNYGYTF
>TRBV5-1|NA|TRBJ2-5|TRBD1
TGCGCCAGCAGCTCCTGGGACAGCCAGGAGACCCAGTACTTC
CASSSWDSQETQYF
>TRBV29-1|NA|TRBJ1-1|NA
TGCAGCGTTCTCCACCTTGATGGCACTGAAGCTTTCTTT
CSVLHLDGTEAFF
>TRBV30|NA|TRBJ2-1|TRBD2
TGTGCCTGGAGTGCGGCTAGCGGGGGCCCCTACAATGAGCAGTTCTTC
CAWSAASGGPYNEQFF
>TRBV2|NA|TRBJ2-1|NA
TGTGCCAGCAGTGATGTTGGCTCATACAATGAGCAGTTCTTC
CASSDVGSYNEQFF
>TRBV19|NA|TRBJ2-1|NA
TGTGCCAGTAAGGGACCGAGCTCCTACAATGAGCAGTTCTTC
CASKGPSSYNEQFF
>TRBV29-1|NA|TRBJ1-1|NA
TGCAGCGTTGACCTAACAGGGAGACGCACTGAAGCTTTCTTT
CSVDLTGRRTEAFF
>TRBV5-1|NA|TRBJ2-7|NA
TGCGCCAGCAGCTTGAGGTCTGGTCCCTACGAGCAGTACTTC
CASSLRSGPYEQYF
>TRBV18|once|TRBJ2-7|TRBD2
TGTGCCAGCTCGCCGGGACTAGCGGGGGACTCCTACGAGCAGTACTTC
CASSPGLAGDSYEQYF
>TRBV30|NA|TRBJ2-1|NA
TGTGCCTGGAGTGTACAGGCTAGTGAGCAGTTCTTC
CAWSVQASEQFF
>TRBV4-2|NA|TRBJ2-6|NA
TGTGCCAGCAGCCAAGAATATGCCCTTGGGGCTGGGGCCAACGTCCTGACTTTC
CASSQEYALGAGANVLTF
>TRBV7-2|NA|TRBJ2-5|TRBD2
TGTGCCAGCAGTCCCTTAGCGGGGGAACTTGAGACCCAGTACTTC
CASSPLAGELETQYF
>TRBV6-5|NA|TRBJ2-6|TRBD1
TGTGCCAGCACCACAGGGGCCGGGGCCAACGTCCTGACTTTC
CASTTGAGANVLTF
>TRBV7-9|NA|TRBJ2-5|NA
TGTGCCAGCAGCGGGCAGCAGGGGCCCCAAGAGACCCAGTACTTC
CASSGQQGPQETQYF
>TRBV7-6|once|TRBJ1-6|NA
TGTGCCAGCAGCCGCCGGGATTATAATTCACCCCTCCACTTT
CASSRRDYNSPLHF
>TRBV7-8|NA|TRBJ2-7|NA
TGTGCCAGCAGTTCTTCCCTGGGACCCAAAGAAGGAGAGCAGTACTTC
CASSSSLGPKEGEQYF
>TRBV4-1|once|TRBJ2-3|TRBD2
TGCGCCAGCAGCCAGCCGGCGGGGGTCAGCAGAACAGATACGCAGTATTTT
CASSQPAGVSRTDTQYF
>TRBV10-3|NA|TRBJ2-5|TRBD1
TGTGCCATTTCGACAGGGGCGCCTGGGGAGACCCAGTACTTC
CAISTGAPGETQYF